This TCR beta chain was retrieved from a study of cytomegalovirus exposure and HLA in healthy donors. Study results and limitations: Across donors, sequencing depth was assumed by presence/absence analyses to be roughly uniform.

V lost 5 bases to trimming and J lost 0 bases, with 9 bases between them. CDR3 length: 14 amino acids. Per the germline V gene, CDR1 is SEHNR and CDR2 is FQNEAQ (reference sequence). The PCR employed 60 Vbeta primers together with 13 Jbeta primers. Some clones are missing from TCRdb's copy, which holds only in-frame ones; the method was immunoSEQ multiplex PCR. Here the sample spans about 190,000 clones, 65% to 85% being singletons. A note on this clone: The target antigen is unknown.

The sequencing input was PBMCs. The sequence came from a boy aged 2-15 years in good health and CMV-seronegative. The chain has TRBV7-9 and TRBJ2-3; D perhaps matches TRBD1 (5 bases). CDR3 loop: CASSPKGSTDTQYF. The CDR3 nucleotides are TGTGCCAGCAGCCCTAAGGGGAGCACAGATACGCAGTATTTT.